Reported below is one T cell receptor (beta chain). The antigen is not known. This sample was taken from a study of memory CD8 T cells in hepatitis C reinfection. Study context: HCV reinfection: RNA-positive following two negative tests at least 60 days apart. General study findings and limits: Only a few donors prevented definitive conclusions about public clonotypes.

The protocol was immunoSEQ multiplex PCR, while the TCRdb copy is restricted to in-frame clones and leaves out a portion. Of roughly 43,000 clones in the sample, roughly 88% are singletons; the top ten hold 1% to 1.5%. Germline assignment: CDR1 ENHRY and CDR2 SYGVKD. V was pared by 4 bases and J by 0 bases, with 12 bases of the junction left unmatched. CDR3 length: 18 residues. As to time point: peak reinfection, 3 to 8 weeks after reinfection detection. Sorted cells were sequenced directly ex vivo without any in vitro expansion. Donors were people who inject drugs in the Montreal HEPCO cohort. At all three reinfection time points, viable CD3+ CD8+ CD45RO- cells from a couple of donors served as controls.

Sequencing was performed on naive CD8+ T cells sorted from blood. V usage is TRBV10-3 and J usage is TRBJ2-3, with TRBD1 matching 8 bases. The TCR originated in a man aged 18 to 29 with hepatitis C virus infection. CDR3 region: CAISGPGQALSSTDTQYF. In nucleotides, the CDR3 is TGTGCCATCAGTGGCCCGGGACAGGCATTATCTAGCACAGATACGCAGTATTTT.